These T cell receptor beta chains were read from a single sample in a study of CD8 T cells in ankylosing spondylitis. TCRdb redid the calling of the 5' RACE reads with MiXCR, one entry per CDR3 protein. The sample records about 220,000 distinct CDR3 sequences, around 20% being singletons. Specimen: blood, either unsorted or a sorted T cell fraction (not recorded which). The receptors derive from a male donor with ankylosing spondylitis. Each CDR3 is given with its conserved first and last residue. Each record gives: V gene, clone size, D gene, CDR3 length, J gene, CDR3 DNA, CDR3 protein. D genes are given only for firm matches. The size entry is marked missing in some rows and otherwise reads once, few, many or a size class.

>TRBV27|few|TRBD2|16|TRBJ2-1
TGTGCCAGCAGTCATTATAGCGGGAGGGCCTTCCATGAGCAGTTCTTC
CASSHYSGRAFHEQFF
>TRBV9|NA|NA|17|TRBJ2-3
TGTGCCAGCAGCTTAGAGGGCTCTTCGGCTAGCACAGATACGCAGTATTTT
CASSLEGSSASTDTQYF
>TRBV27|few|TRBD2|19|TRBJ2-7
TGTGCCAGCAGTTCTATAGACCAAACTAGCGGGGCTAGCTCCTACGAGCAGTACTTC
CASSSIDQTSGASSYEQYF
>TRBV24-1|few|NA|13|TRBJ2-1
TGTGCCACCAGTGAACCACTCCGAGGGGAGCAGTTCTTC
CATSEPLRGEQFF
>TRBV5-1|many|NA|13|TRBJ2-3
TGCGCCAGCAGCCCGGACCAGGGAGATACGCAGTATTTT
CASSPDQGDTQYF
>TRBV21-1|few|NA|13|TRBJ1-1
TGTGCCAGCAGCGGTGCGAAGGGGACTGAAGCTTTCTTT
CASSGAKGTEAFF
>TRBV28|few|NA|15|TRBJ2-3
TGTGCCAGCAGTATGTCAGTAGCGGACACAGATACGCAGTATTTT
CASSMSVADTDTQYF
>TRBV9|NA|NA|17|TRBJ2-5
TGTGCCAGCAGCCCCCAGACCGGTGGCAGGGGTGAAGAGACCCAGTACTTC
CASSPQTGGRGEETQYF
>TRBV7-3|few|TRBD1|15|TRBJ2-1
TGTGCCAGCAGCCCTTTGGGACAGGGGGCGGATGAGCAGTTCTTC
CASSPLGQGADEQFF
>TRBV29-1|few|TRBD2|17|TRBJ2-3
TGCAGCGGCATCGCGACTAGCGGGGGGGCCGTAGCAGATACGCAGTATTTT
CSGIATSGGAVADTQYF
>TRBV29-1|few|NA|11|TRBJ1-1
TGCAGCGCCAGGGATGGCACTGAAGCTTTCTTT
CSARDGTEAFF
>TRBV27|NA|NA|13|TRBJ1-6
TGTGCCAGCAGTTTCGTCGGGGATTCACCCCTCCACTTT
CASSFVGDSPLHF
>TRBV7-9|NA|TRBD1|15|TRBJ2-1
TGTGCCAGCAGCTTAGCACAGGGGGTCGACAATGAGCAGTTCTTC
CASSLAQGVDNEQFF
>TRBV29-1|many|NA|14|TRBJ2-1
TGCAGCGTTGAAGATCTTGACGGGGGCAATGAGCAGTTCTTC
CSVEDLDGGNEQFF
>TRBV6-5|NA|TRBD2|16|TRBJ2-3
TGTGCCAGCTTACTCACTCTAGCGGGAGGTGCAGATACGCAGTATTTT
CASLLTLAGGADTQYF
>TRBV4-1|NA|NA|15|TRBJ2-2
TGCGCCAGCAGCCAAGATGTCCTGAACACCGGGGAGCTGTTTTTT
CASSQDVLNTGELFF
>TRBV12-3/TRBV12-4|few|NA|12|TRBJ1-6
TGTGCCAGCAGTCCAACTGATTCACCCCTCCACTTT
CASSPTDSPLHF
>TRBV7-9|few|NA|11|TRBJ1-1
TGTGCCAGCAGCTTAACAATAGAAGCTTTCTTT
CASSLTIEAFF
>TRBV7-3|NA|NA|14|TRBJ2-5
TGTGCCAGCAGCTTATTAAGGATGCGGGAGACCCAGTACTTC
CASSLLRMRETQYF
>TRBV6-2/TRBV6-3|NA|TRBD1|13|TRBJ1-1
TGTGCCAGCAAACAGGGGGTGGCGACTGAAGCTTTCTTT
CASKQGVATEAFF
>TRBV7-7|few|NA|15|TRBJ2-3
TGTGCTAGCAGCCCGCGCCCGCAGGGGACAGATACGCAGTATTTT
CASSPRPQGTDTQYF
>TRBV10-3|few|TRBD2|15|TRBJ2-1
TGTGCCATCAGTGACCCCGGGACTACGCCGGGTGAGCAGTTCTTC
CAISDPGTTPGEQFF
>TRBV7-2|NA|TRBD1|15|TRBJ1-2
TGTGCCAGCAGCTTAGTTACAGGGGATATCTATGGCTACACCTTC
CASSLVTGDIYGYTF
>TRBV7-9|NA|NA|11|TRBJ2-7
TGTGCCAGCAGTCGCTCTGCCGAGCAGTACTTC
CASSRSAEQYF
>TRBV11-3|NA|TRBD1|16|TRBJ1-6
TGTGCCAGCAGCTTAGACGCCGGGACAGGGGGTTCACCCCTCCACTTT
CASSLDAGTGGSPLHF
>TRBV29-1|few|TRBD2|12|TRBJ2-1
TGCGGGGGGGTCGCTGACTACAATGAGCAGTTCTTC
CGGVADYNEQFF
>TRBV20-1|NA|NA|16|TRBJ2-3
TGCAGTGCTAGAGACCGGGTAGCCATACCTACAGATACGCAGTATTTT
CSARDRVAIPTDTQYF
>TRBV7-2|NA|TRBD1|14|TRBJ1-1
TGTGCCAGCAGCTTTTGGACAGGGGGCACTGAAGCTTTCTTT
CASSFWTGGTEAFF
>TRBV3-1|NA|TRBD2|18|TRBJ2-7
TGTGCCAGCAGCCAAGTCTCAAGGCGGGAGGGCGCCTCCTACGAGCAGTACTTC
CASSQVSRREGASYEQYF
>TRBV15|few|NA|13|TRBJ1-5
TGTGCCACCAGCAGCATGAGCAATCAGCCCCAGCATTTT
CATSSMSNQPQHF
>TRBV5-1|NA|NA|15|TRBJ1-4
TGCGCCAGCAGCCCCGACGAGGCCCCTAATGAAAAACTGTTTTTT
CASSPDEAPNEKLFF
>TRBV6-1|NA|NA|17|TRBJ2-1
TGTGCCAGCAGTACCTACCTGCCGGGCAGCTCCTACAATGAGCAGTTCTTC
CASSTYLPGSSYNEQFF
>TRBV27|NA|TRBD2|14|TRBJ2-1
TGTGCCAGCAGTTTAGGGGGTAGCGGGAATGAGCAGTTCTTC
CASSLGGSGNEQFF
>TRBV2|few|NA|14|TRBJ2-7
TGTGCCAGCAGACCGGGACGGTACTCCTACGAGCAGTACTTC
CASRPGRYSYEQYF
>TRBV19|NA|TRBD1|13|TRBJ1-1
TGTGCCACCTTTACAGGGGGTAACACTGAAGCTTTCTTT
CATFTGGNTEAFF
>TRBV4-3|many|NA|11|TRBJ2-7
TGCGCCAGCAGCCAAGATAACGCCCAGTACTTC
CASSQDNAQYF
>TRBV4-1|few|TRBD2|14|TRBJ2-2
TGCGCCAGCTGGGATAGCGGGAGGTCCGGGGAGCTGTTTTTT
CASWDSGRSGELFF
>TRBV6-1|few|TRBD1|14|TRBJ2-7
TGTGCCAGCAGGGGGACAGCTAACTCCTACGAGCAGTACTTC
CASRGTANSYEQYF
>TRBV6-5|NA|NA|15|TRBJ1-2
TGTGCCAGCAGTTACGGGCAGCCACTTAACTATGGCTACACCTTC
CASSYGQPLNYGYTF
>TRBV27|few|NA|15|TRBJ2-7
TGTGCCAGCAGTTTACTCCCCAGGAGCTCCTACGAGCAGTACTTC
CASSLLPRSSYEQYF
>TRBV4-1|few|NA|16|TRBJ1-6
TGCGCCAGCAGCCAAGCCGACAGCTCCTATAATTCACCCCTCCACTTT
CASSQADSSYNSPLHF
>TRBV12-3/TRBV12-4|NA|NA|11|TRBJ2-7
TGTGCGTCCGAGGGGGAGGGCAAGCAGTACTTC
CASEGEGKQYF
>TRBV30|few|NA|13|TRBJ1-1
TGTGCCTGGAGTGTCCTTAATGAGGGGGAAGCTTTCTTT
CAWSVLNEGEAFF
>TRBV27|few|NA|16|TRBJ2-7
TGTGCCAGCAGTCCCCATTTTGGCCAGTTATCCTACGAGCAGTACTTC
CASSPHFGQLSYEQYF
>TRBV4-3|few|TRBD2|13|TRBJ2-1
TGCGCCAGCAGCTTATGGACTAGCGGTGAGCAGTTCTTC
CASSLWTSGEQFF
>TRBV19|NA|TRBD1|13|TRBJ1-6
TGTGCCAGTACTCCGGGAGGGACAGTCGAACTCCACTTT
CASTPGGTVELHF
>TRBV2|few|TRBD1|16|TRBJ2-3
TGTGCCAGCAGTATCAACCGGGACAGCAACACAGATACGCAGTATTTT
CASSINRDSNTDTQYF
>TRBV7-9|few|TRBD2|17|TRBJ2-1
TGTGCCAGCAGCTTACGCAGCACTAGCGGGAGTGGTAATGAGCAGTTCTTC
CASSLRSTSGSGNEQFF
>TRBV5-1|few|TRBD2|15|TRBJ2-1
TGCGCCAGCTCCACGTGGGGGGGAGATTACAATGAGCAGTTCTTC
CASSTWGGDYNEQFF
>TRBV20-1|NA|TRBD1|14|TRBJ1-2
TGCAGTGCTGAACAGGGGGATTATAACTATGGCTACACCTTC
CSAEQGDYNYGYTF
>TRBV12-3/TRBV12-4|few|NA|15|TRBJ2-3
TGTGCCAGCAGTCCCTCCGGGGCAAGCACAGATACGCAGTATTTT
CASSPSGASTDTQYF
>TRBV7-8|NA|NA|17|TRBJ2-5
TGTGCCAGCAGCTTAGTTGTGGAATTGAGATCCCAAGAGACCCAGTACTTC
CASSLVVELRSQETQYF
>TRBV6-1|NA|NA|15|TRBJ1-2
TGTGCCAGCAGTGAAGACAGTGTAACCAACTATGGCTACACCTTC
CASSEDSVTNYGYTF
>TRBV5-1|NA|TRBD2|14|TRBJ2-2
TGCGCCAGCAGCTTGGCCGGGGGGTTCGGGGAGCTGTTTTTT
CASSLAGGFGELFF
>TRBV19|few|NA|13|TRBJ2-2
TGTGCCAGTAGTATCCTCCACACCGGGGAGCTGTTTTTT
CASSILHTGELFF
>TRBV27|few|TRBD2|16|TRBJ2-3
TGTGCCAGCAGTCAAGGACTAGCGGGAGGTATGAATACGCAGTATTTT
CASSQGLAGGMNTQYF